This TCR beta chain was found in a study of neurological immune-mediated disorders. TCRdb recomputed calls from the 5' RACE reads with MiXCR, one row per CDR3 protein. The sample contains 20,000 to 25,000 distinct CDR3 sequences, about 12% of which appear only once. Many counts were recorded for this clonotype. Sequencing was carried out using PBMCs. The TCR comes from a woman aged 55 to 70 with HTLV-1-associated myelopathy (HAM/TSP).

In DNA, the CDR3 is TGTGCCAGCAGCTTATACAGAAACTATGGCTACACCTTC. Amino acids: CASSLYRNYGYTF. The V and J genes are TRBV11-2 and TRBJ1-2; D unclear. Germline CDR1 and CDR2: SGHAT and FQNNGV. V lost 2 bases to trimming and J lost 2 bases, with 6 bases between them. The CDR3 consists of 13 residues.